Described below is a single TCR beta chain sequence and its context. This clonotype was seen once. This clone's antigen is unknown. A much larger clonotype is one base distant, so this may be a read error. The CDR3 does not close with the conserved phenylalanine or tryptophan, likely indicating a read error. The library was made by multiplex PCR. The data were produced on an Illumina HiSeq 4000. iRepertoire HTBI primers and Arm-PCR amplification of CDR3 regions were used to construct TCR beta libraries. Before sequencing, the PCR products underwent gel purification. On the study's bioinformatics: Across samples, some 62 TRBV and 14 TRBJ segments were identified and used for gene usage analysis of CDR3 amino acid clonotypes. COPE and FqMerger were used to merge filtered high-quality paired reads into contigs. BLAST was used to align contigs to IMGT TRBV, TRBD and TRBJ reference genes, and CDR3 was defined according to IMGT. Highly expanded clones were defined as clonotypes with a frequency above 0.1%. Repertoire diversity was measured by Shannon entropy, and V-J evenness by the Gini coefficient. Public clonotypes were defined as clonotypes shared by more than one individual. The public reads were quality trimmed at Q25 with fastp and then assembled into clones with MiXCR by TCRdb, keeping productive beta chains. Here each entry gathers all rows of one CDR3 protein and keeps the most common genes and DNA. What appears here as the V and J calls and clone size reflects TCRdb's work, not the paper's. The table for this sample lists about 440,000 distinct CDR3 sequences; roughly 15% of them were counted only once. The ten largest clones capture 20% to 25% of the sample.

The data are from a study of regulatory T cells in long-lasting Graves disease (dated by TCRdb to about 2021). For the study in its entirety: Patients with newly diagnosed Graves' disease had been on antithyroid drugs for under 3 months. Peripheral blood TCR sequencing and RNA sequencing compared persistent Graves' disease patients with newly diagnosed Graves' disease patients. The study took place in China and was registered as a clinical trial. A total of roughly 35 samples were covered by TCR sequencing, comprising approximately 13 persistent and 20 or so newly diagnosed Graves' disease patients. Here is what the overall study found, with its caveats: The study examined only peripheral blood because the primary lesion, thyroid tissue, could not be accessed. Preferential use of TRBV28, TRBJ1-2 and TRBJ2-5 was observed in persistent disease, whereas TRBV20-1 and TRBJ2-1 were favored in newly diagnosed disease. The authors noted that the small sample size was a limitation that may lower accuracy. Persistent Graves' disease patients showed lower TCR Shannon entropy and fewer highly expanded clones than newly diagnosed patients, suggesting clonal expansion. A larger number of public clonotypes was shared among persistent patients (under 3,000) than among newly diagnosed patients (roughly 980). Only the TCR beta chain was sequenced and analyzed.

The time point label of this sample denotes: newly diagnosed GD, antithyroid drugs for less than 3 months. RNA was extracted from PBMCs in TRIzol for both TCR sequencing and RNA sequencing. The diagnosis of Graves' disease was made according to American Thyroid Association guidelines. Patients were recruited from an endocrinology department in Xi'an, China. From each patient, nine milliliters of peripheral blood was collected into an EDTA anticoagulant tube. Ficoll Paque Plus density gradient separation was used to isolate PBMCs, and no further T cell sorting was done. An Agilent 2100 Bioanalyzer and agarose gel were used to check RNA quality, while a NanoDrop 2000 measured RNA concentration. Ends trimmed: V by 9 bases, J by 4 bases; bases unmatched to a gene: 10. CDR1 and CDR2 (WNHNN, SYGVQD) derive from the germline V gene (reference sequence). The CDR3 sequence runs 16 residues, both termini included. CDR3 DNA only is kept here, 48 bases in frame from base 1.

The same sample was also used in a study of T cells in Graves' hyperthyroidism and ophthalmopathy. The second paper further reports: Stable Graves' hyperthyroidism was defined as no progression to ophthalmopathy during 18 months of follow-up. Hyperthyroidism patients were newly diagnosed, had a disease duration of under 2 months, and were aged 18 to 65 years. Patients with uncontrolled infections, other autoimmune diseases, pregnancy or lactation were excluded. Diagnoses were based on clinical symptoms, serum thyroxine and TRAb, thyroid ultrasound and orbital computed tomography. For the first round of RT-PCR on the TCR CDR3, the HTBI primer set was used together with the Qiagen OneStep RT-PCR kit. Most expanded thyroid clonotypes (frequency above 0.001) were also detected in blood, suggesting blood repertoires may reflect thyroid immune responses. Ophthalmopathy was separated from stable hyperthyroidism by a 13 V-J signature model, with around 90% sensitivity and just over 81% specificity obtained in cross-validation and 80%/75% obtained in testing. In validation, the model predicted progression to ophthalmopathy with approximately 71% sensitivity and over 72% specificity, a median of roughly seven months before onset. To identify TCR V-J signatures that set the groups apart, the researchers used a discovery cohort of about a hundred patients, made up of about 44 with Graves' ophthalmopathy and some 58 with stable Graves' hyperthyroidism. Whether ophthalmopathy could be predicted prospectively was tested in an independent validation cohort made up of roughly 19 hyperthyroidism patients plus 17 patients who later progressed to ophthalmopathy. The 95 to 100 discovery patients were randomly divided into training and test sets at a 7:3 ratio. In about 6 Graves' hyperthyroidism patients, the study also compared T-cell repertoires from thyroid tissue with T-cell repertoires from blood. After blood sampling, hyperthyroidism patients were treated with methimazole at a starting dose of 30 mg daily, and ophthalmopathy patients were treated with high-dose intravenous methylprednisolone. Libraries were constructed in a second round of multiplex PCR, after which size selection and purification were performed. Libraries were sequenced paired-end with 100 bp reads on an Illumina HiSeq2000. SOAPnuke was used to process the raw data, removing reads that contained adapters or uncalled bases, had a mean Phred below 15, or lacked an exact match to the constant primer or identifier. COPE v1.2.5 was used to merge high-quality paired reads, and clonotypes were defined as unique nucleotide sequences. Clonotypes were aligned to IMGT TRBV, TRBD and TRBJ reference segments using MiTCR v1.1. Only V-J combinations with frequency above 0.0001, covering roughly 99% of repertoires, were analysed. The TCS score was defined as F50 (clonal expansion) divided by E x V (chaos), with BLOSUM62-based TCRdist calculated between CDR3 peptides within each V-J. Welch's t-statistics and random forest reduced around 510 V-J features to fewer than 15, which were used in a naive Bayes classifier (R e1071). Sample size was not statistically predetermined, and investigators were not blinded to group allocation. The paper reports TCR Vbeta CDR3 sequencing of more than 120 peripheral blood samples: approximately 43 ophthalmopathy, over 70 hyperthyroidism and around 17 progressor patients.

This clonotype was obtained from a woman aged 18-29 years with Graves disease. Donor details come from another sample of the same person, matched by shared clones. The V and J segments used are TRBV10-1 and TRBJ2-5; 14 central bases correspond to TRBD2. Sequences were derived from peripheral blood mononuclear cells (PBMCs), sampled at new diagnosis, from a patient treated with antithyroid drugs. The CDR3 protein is CARPGLAGVMGETQYL. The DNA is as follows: TGCGCCAGACCGGGACTAGCGGGAGTGATGGGAGAGACCCAGTACCTC.